A single sample is the source of the 25 T cell receptor beta chains below, sequenced in a study of technical replicates of blood from several donors. The table came from immunoSEQ multiplex PCR; TCRdb's copy has only in-frame clones and leaves some out. The sample holds about 16,000 clones; roughly 89% are singletons and the top ten take about 12%. The sample taken for sequencing was PBMCs. All receptors derive from a human donor in good health.

V and J are TRBV5-1 and TRBJ2-7, with 9 bases matching TRBD2. The germline CDR1 and CDR2 sequences are SGHRS and YFSETQ. The CDR3 runs 14 residues. The junction had 11 bases not matched to a gene; V was cut back by 8 bases and J by 5 bases. Here the CDR3 reads CASHSGLAVHEQYF. The CDR3 DNA reads TGCGCCAGTCATTCGGGACTAGCTGTCCACGAGCAGTACTTC.

The rearrangement uses TRBV5-1 and TRBJ1-5, with D tentatively TRBD1 (5 bases). In germline, CDR1 is SGHRS, CDR2 YFSETQ. V lost 4 bases and J lost 6, with 17 bases in between. This CDR3 region has 15 residues. The CDR3 coding sequence is TGCGCCAGCAGCCTAACCCCAGGGTCGGGTCAGCCCCAGCATTTT. Protein sequence: CASSLTPGSGQPQHF.

This clone has only a few counts. CDR3 region: CASSPGGSGNTIYF. DNA of the CDR3: TGTGCCAGCAGTCCAGGGGGCTCTGGAAACACCATATATTTT. The J gene is TRBJ1-3, the V gene TRBV28; 7 bases fit TRBD1. The CDR3 is 14 residues long. J gave up 0 bases and V 5 bases, and 1 base lay outside the gene matches. Germline CDR1 and CDR2: MDHEN and SYDVKM.

The V and J genes are TRBV28 and TRBJ2-5, with a weak D call TRBD2 (6 bases). The germline V gene encodes CDR1 MDHEN and CDR2 SYDVKM. Trimming cost V 7 bases and J 2 bases, with 20 bases left between them. The CDR3 extends over 16 amino acids. DNA for the CDR3: TGTGCCAGCACCCCGGGGGTATTGTGGGGTCAAGAGACCCAGTACTTC. This translates into CASTPGVLWGQETQYF.

The V gene is TRBV5-1, the J gene TRBJ2-5, with TRBD2 matching over 8 bases. The CDR3 consists of 18 residues. The germline CDR1 and CDR2 sequences are SGHRS and YFSETQ. Unmatched junction bases numbered 18, after V lost 4 bases and J lost 4 bases. In DNA form, the CDR3 reads TGCGCCAGCAGCAACACTGGGCTGGCGGGGGGCGAGGGAGAGACCCAGTACTTC. Protein sequence: CASSNTGLAGGEGETQYF.

The chain has TRBV30 and TRBJ1-4, with a tentative D call TRBD1 (6 bases). The V end was cut by 1 base, the J end by 7 bases, with 16 bases between. Germline values: CDR1 GTSNPN, CDR2 SVGIG (reference sequence). This CDR3 has 15 residues. CDR3: CAWSALGGRVEKLFF. CDR3 bases: TGTGCCTGGAGTGCCTTGGGGGGGCGAGTTGAAAAACTGTTTTTT. The variable domain in full, completed from reference TRBV30 and TRBJ1-4, reads SQTIHQWPATLVQPVGSPLSLECTVEGTSNPNLYWYRQAAGRGLQLLFYSVGIGQISSEVPQNLSASRPQDRQFILSSKKLLLSDSGFYLCAWSALGGRVEKLFFGSGTQLSVL.

The rearrangement uses TRBV7-8 and TRBJ1-3, with D uncertain. Trimming stripped 5 bases from V and 3 bases from J, with 11 bases between. The CDR3 loop spans 14 amino acids. CDR1 is SGHVS, CDR2 FQNEAQ, per germline. Here the CDR3 DNA reads TGTGCCAGCAGCCCTGCGACAATTGGAAACACCATATATTTT. This encodes CASSPATIGNTIYF.

The rearrangement joins TRBV6-6 to TRBJ1-4, with a tentative D call TRBD1 (5 bases). Germline CDR1 and CDR2: MNHNY and SVGAGI (reference sequence). The CDR3 is 15 amino acids. V was shortened by 6 bases and J by 14 bases, with 25 bases between the two germline ends. CDR3 residues: CASSQGTANMKTLFF. Written as DNA, the CDR3 is TGTGCCAGCAGCCAGGGCACTGCCAATATGAAAACTCTGTTTTTT.

The chain is built from TRBV19 and TRBJ2-6; weak D call: TRBD1 (5 bases). CDR3 length: 16 residues. Germline V gene data show CDR1 as LNHDA and CDR2 as SQIVND (reference sequence). The V end lost 5 bases, the J end lost 0 bases, and 11 bases lay between the germline ends. CDR3 in amino acids: CASSVTAYSGANVLTF. CDR3 coding DNA: TGTGCCAGTAGTGTGACAGCTTACTCTGGGGCCAACGTCCTGACTTTC.

This clone was seen a single time. The chain carries TRBV30 and TRBJ2-5, with TRBD1 matching 9 bases. Losses at the gene ends were 0 bases for V and 4 bases for J; bases not matched to a gene: 0. The CDR3 length is 13 residues. The germline V gene has CDR1 GTSNPN and CDR2 SVGIG (reference sequence). CDR3 DNA sequence: TGTGCCTGGAGTGTACAGGGGGCAGAGACCCAGTACTTC. Amino acids: CAWSVQGAETQYF.

V is TRBV30 and J is TRBJ1-4, with 7 bases aligning to TRBD1. In germline, CDR1 is GTSNPN, CDR2 SVGIG (reference sequence). V lost 1 base, J lost 5 bases, and 1 base stayed unmatched. The CDR3 is 13 residues long. The CDR3 DNA reads as TGTGCCTGGAGTGGACAGGGAAATGAAAAACTGTTTTTT. This gives the protein CAWSGQGNEKLFF. Full variable domain (missing parts from reference TRBV30 and TRBJ1-4): SQTIHQWPATLVQPVGSPLSLECTVEGTSNPNLYWYRQAAGRGLQLLFYSVGIGQISSEVPQNLSASRPQDRQFILSSKKLLLSDSGFYLCAWSGQGNEKLFFGSGTQLSVL.

CDR3 coding DNA: TGCAGCGTGCAAAGGAGCAGCTCCTACGAGCAGTACTTC. Residues: CSVQRSSSYEQYF. The chain recombines TRBV29-1 with TRBJ2-7; D call uncertain. The CDR3 is made up of 13 amino acids. Germline CDR1 is SQVTM and CDR2 is ANQGSEA. The V gene lost 6 bases and the J gene lost 0 bases, with 12 bases spanning the gap.

The V gene is TRBV19, the J gene TRBJ2-2; unclear D gene. The germline V and J ends were trimmed by 5 bases and 0 bases, with 7 bases remaining between them. The CDR3 is made up of 14 amino acids. Germline CDR1 and CDR2: LNHDA and SQIVND (reference sequence). The CDR3, as DNA: TGTGCCAGTAGTCCCAGGTCGAACACCGGGGAGCTGTTTTTT. Amino acids: CASSPRSNTGELFF.

CDR3 amino acids: CASSPTGGDGYTF. DNA of the CDR3: TGTGCCAGCAGCCCGACAGGGGGCGATGGCTACACCTTC. V is TRBV6-5 and J is TRBJ1-2, with 10 bases aligning to TRBD1. V gave up 6 bases and J gave up 6 bases; unmatched junction bases: 4. The CDR3 is 13 amino acids. CDR1 is MNHEY, CDR2 SVGAGI, per germline.

This chain connects TRBV9 to TRBJ2-1, with 7 bases matching TRBD2. V lost 2 bases and J lost 2; bases outside the gene matches: 4. Germline CDR1 and CDR2: SGDLS and YYNGEE. The CDR3 totals 15 residues. DNA of the CDR3: TGTGCCAGCAGCGTGGCTAGCGGCCCCTACAATGAGCAGTTCTTC. Translating it yields CASSVASGPYNEQFF.

The rearrangement uses TRBV5-5 and TRBJ1-1; D unclear. Germline assignment: CDR1 SGHKS and CDR2 YYEKEE (reference sequence). V was shortened by 8 bases and J by 2 bases, with 19 bases between the two germline ends. The CDR3 is 15 residues long. The CDR3 here is CASRPSLGSNTEAFF. In DNA, the CDR3 is TGTGCCAGTCGACCTTCTTTGGGCAGTAACACTGAAGCTTTCTTT. Supplemented by reference TRBV5-5 and TRBJ1-1, the full variable domain reads DAGVTQSPTHLIKTRGQQVTLRCSPISGHKSVSWYQQVLGQGPQFIFQYYEKEERGRGNFPDRFSARQFPNYSSELNVNALLLGDSALYLCASRPSLGSNTEAFFGQGTRLTVV.

The chain employs TRBV19 and TRBJ2-1, with 9 bases fitting TRBD1. Trimming at V came to 7 bases and at J to 7 bases, leaving 5 bases not matched to a gene. Germline-derived CDR1 and CDR2 are LNHDA and SQIVND (reference sequence). The CDR3 has 13 amino acids. The CDR3 loop is CASTLQGANEQFF. DNA for the CDR3: TGTGCCAGTACTCTACAGGGGGCAAATGAGCAGTTCTTC.

CDR3 sequence reads: CASSIPGHRADTQYF. In DNA, the CDR3 is TGTGCCAGTAGTATACCCGGCCACAGGGCAGATACGCAGTATTTT. V is TRBV19 and J is TRBJ2-3; D is perhaps TRBD1 (6 bases). Germline V gives CDR1 LNHDA, CDR2 SQIVND (reference sequence). V lost 2 bases and J 4 bases, leaving 13 bases between the germline ends. This CDR3 spans 15 amino acids.

This chain connects TRBV19 to TRBJ2-3, with TRBD2 matching 13 bases. Unmatched junction bases numbered 7, after V lost 4 bases and J lost 3 bases. CDR1 LNHDA and CDR2 SQIVND come from the germline V gene (reference sequence). This CDR3 has 17 residues. Here the CDR3 DNA reads TGTGCCAGTAGTAGCCTGGGGACTAGCGGGAAGACAGATACGCAGTATTTT. This encodes CASSSLGTSGKTDTQYF. Looking up the rest from reference TRBV19 and TRBJ2-3 gives the full variable domain: DGGITQSPKYLFRKEGQNVTLSCEQNLNHDAMYWYRQDPGQGLRLIYYSQIVNDFQKGDIAEGYSVSREKKESFPLTVTSAQKNPTAFYLCASSSLGTSGKTDTQYFGPGTRLTVL.

The genes are TRBV7-9 and TRBJ1-1; 8 nucleotides line up with TRBD1. The J segment lost 7 bases and the V segment lost 6 bases, leaving 7 bases of the junction unmatched. The germline V gene encodes CDR1 SEHNR and CDR2 FQNEAQ (reference sequence). The CDR3 runs to 13 residues. CDR3 in amino acids: CASRAGGADEAFF. Here the CDR3 DNA reads TGTGCCAGCAGGGCAGGGGGCGCGGATGAAGCTTTCTTT. Drawing the rest from reference TRBV7-9 and TRBJ1-1, the complete variable domain is DTGVSQNPRHKITKRGQNVTFRCDPISEHNRLYWYRQTLGQGPEFLTYFQNEAQLEKSRLLSDRFSAERPKGSFSTLEIQRTEQGDSAMYLCASRAGGADEAFFGQGTRLTVV.

This chain links TRBV5-4 with TRBJ2-1; unclear D gene. Looked up from germline, CDR1 is SGHNT and CDR2 is YYREEE (reference sequence). This CDR3 contains 14 residues. With 2 bases removed from V and 7 bases from J, the gap between germline ends came to 13 bases. The CDR3 sequence is CASSFQTYLNEQFF. CDR3 DNA: TGTGCCAGCAGCTTTCAGACTTACCTTAATGAGCAGTTCTTC. Filled out from reference TRBV5-4 and TRBJ2-1, the complete variable domain reads ETGVTQSPTHLIKTRGQQVTLRCSSQSGHNTVSWYQQALGQGPQFIFQYYREEENGRGNFPPRFSGLQFPNYSSELNVNALELDDSALYLCASSFQTYLNEQFFGPGTRLTVL.

This chain connects TRBV5-1 to TRBJ2-1; 12 bases line up with TRBD2. The CDR3 runs to 15 residues. CDR1 SGHRS and CDR2 YFSETQ come from the germline V gene. The trim removed 4 bases at V and 9 bases at J, leaving 8 bases unmatched. DNA of the CDR3: TGCGCCAGCAGCCAGACTAGCGGGAGTGGCGGTGAGCAGTTCTTC. Residues: CASSQTSGSGGEQFF. Variable domain in full (rest from reference TRBV5-1 and TRBJ2-1): KAGVTQTPRYLIKTRGQQVTLSCSPISGHRSVSWYQQTPGQGLQFLFEYFSETQRNKGNFPGRFSGRQFSNSRSEMNVSTLELGDSALYLCASSQTSGSGGEQFFGPGTRLTVL.

V gene TRBV29-1 combines with J gene TRBJ2-7, with 7 bases matching TRBD1. Germline CDR1 SQVTM, CDR2 ANQGSEA. V was pared by 5 bases and J by 2 bases, with 6 bases of the junction left unmatched. The CDR3 has 13 residues. In DNA, the CDR3 is TGCAGCGTTAGAGGGGGCGTAGCCTACGAGCAGTACTTC. Translated, it gives CSVRGGVAYEQYF.

The rearrangement joins TRBV13 to TRBJ2-5, with D possibly matching TRBD1 (6 bases). The tail of the sequence fits TRBJ2-7 better, so the J call may be wrong. CDR1 PRHDT and CDR2 FYEKMQ come from the germline V gene (reference sequence). This CDR3 contains 18 residues. The CDR3 is CASSLRFRYEGEADEQYF. Here the CDR3 DNA reads TGTGCCAGCAGCTTAAGATTTCGATACGAGGGGGAAGCCGACGAGCAGTACTTC.

This clone appeared a single time. The chain recombines TRBV12-5 with TRBJ2-6, with a tentative D call TRBD2 (5 bases). Per the germline V gene, CDR1 is LGHNT and CDR2 is FRNRAP. There are 19 residues in the CDR3. V dropped 2 bases and J dropped 1 base, with 18 bases sitting between them. The CDR3 sequence is CASGLLTPGGFSGANVLTF. The CDR3 bases are TGTGCTAGTGGTTTGTTGACGCCAGGCGGGTTTTCTGGGGCCAACGTCCTGACTTTC.